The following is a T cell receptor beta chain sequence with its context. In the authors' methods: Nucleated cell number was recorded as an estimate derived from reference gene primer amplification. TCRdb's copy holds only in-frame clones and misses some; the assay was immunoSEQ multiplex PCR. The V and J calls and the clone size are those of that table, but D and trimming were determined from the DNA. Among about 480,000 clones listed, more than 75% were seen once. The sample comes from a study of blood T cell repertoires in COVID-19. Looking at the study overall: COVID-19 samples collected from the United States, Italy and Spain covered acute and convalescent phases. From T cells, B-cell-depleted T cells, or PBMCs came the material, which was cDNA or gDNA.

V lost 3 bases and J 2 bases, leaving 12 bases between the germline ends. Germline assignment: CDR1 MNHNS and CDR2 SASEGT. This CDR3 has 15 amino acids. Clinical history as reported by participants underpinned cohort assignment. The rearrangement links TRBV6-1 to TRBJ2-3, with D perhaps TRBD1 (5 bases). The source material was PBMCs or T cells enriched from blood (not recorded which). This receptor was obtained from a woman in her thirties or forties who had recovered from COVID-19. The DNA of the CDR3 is TGTGCCAGCAGTGATTACGGACATCCCACAGATACGCAGTATTTT. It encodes CASSDYGHPTDTQYF.